The T cell receptor (beta chain) described here comes from a study of shared clonotypes between healthy human individuals. Regarding the study as a whole: Unshared clonotypes carried lower generation probabilities than those common to all four donors.

Using immunoSEQ multiplex PCR, the repertoire was profiled, and TCRdb retains in-frame clones only, with some absent. The sample carries about 1.5 million clones, about 96% recorded once. The CDR3 totals 13 residues. Trimming shortened V by 3 bases and J by 5 bases, and 10 bases separated the two germline ends. Germline V CDR1 and CDR2: KGHSH, LQKENI. A word on this clone: What it binds is not known. At the DNA level, this CDR3 is encoded by other sequences in the same sample as well.

This sequence joins TRBV18 and TRBJ1-1; D call uncertain. This TCR derives from a man younger than 40 in good health. The sample consisted of naive CD4+ T cells sorted from blood. As to subset: CD45RA+ positively selected. This chain's CDR3 is CASSPTGGTEAFF. CDR3 DNA sequence: TGTGCCAGCTCACCGACGGGCGGGACTGAAGCTTTCTTT.